Here is one T cell receptor (beta chain) with its context. Antigen unknown. This entry belongs to a study of vaccination and CD4 T cells after COVID-19. Study summary: Participants, all vaccine recipients, received two doses of either BNT162b2 or mRNA-1273. A median of 101 days (range 35 to 161) separated diagnosis from post-COVID sampling.

Findings and caveats of the study: Looking at convalescent patients, a median approximately 86% of reactive clones were present only post-vaccination. Counts of SARS-CoV-2-reactive clonotypes had a median that went from 21 to 38, a nonsignificant change.

As for treatment: roughly ten-day PBMC culture with coronavirus spike peptide pools or control peptides (ViraFEST assay). Sequencing of cultured CD4+ T cell DNA used the Oncomine TCR Beta short-read assay. TCRdb re-called the PCR reads with MiXCR, one entry per CDR3 protein. The repertoire includes 15,000 or so distinct CDR3 sequences, about a third of them detected once, and 35% to 40% sits in the top ten. This CDR3 region has 15 residues. Trimming took 1 base from V and 0 from J, leaving 9 bases between them. Germline CDR1 is MGHRA and CDR2 is YSYEKL. Sequencing used cultured CD4+ T cells from blood. This TCR came from a human donor with COVID-19. The rearrangement uses TRBV4-1 and TRBJ1-2; perhaps TRBD1 as D (5 bases). For the CDR3, the DNA is TGCGCCAGCAGCCAAGTCCCAGGGACTAACTATGGCTACACCTTC. It is translated as CASSQVPGTNYGYTF.